These T cell receptor beta chains were read from a single sample in a study of identical twins. From the 5' RACE reads, TCRdb called clonotypes with MiXCR, one entry per CDR3 protein. Of fewer than 250,000 distinct CDR3 sequences in the sample, around 8.1% were seen once. These data were also filed under a second study, of yellow fever vaccine responses in identical twins.

The sample comprised memory (CD45RO+) T cells sorted from blood. The receptors here all came from a woman in her late teens or twenties in good health. CDR3s include the opening cysteine and the closing phenylalanine or tryptophan. Fields, in order: D gene, V gene, clone size, J gene, CDR3 protein, CDR3 DNA. The D gene is left open where the match is weak. For some rows the clone size is stated as once, few or many, or as a class when expanded; others skip it.

.,TRBV20-1,many,TRBJ2-7,CSARLPGVLYEQYF,TGCAGTGCTAGACTTCCGGGAGTGCTCTACGAGCAGTACTTC
.,TRBV20-1,few,TRBJ1-5,CSARGRSGQPQHF,TGCAGTGCTAGAGGAAGGTCGGGGCAGCCCCAGCATTTT
.,TRBV6-5,.,TRBJ2-2,CASSYSRSGTTNTGELFF,TGTGCCAGCAGTTACTCACGTTCCGGGACGACGAACACCGGGGAGCTGTTTTTT
TRBD1,TRBV2,few,TRBJ1-5,CASTGTGTSGPQHF,TGTGCCAGCACCGGGACAGGGACGTCGGGGCCCCAGCATTTT
.,TRBV7-9,few,TRBJ1-2,CASSSATVYGYTF,TGTGCCAGCAGCTCCGCCACGGTCTATGGCTACACCTTC
.,TRBV20-1,.,TRBJ2-7,CSAPWQGHEQYF,TGCAGTGCTCCTTGGCAGGGCCACGAGCAGTACTTC
.,TRBV2,few,TRBJ2-7,CASSNPTYEQYF,TGTGCCAGCAGTAATCCTACCTACGAGCAGTACTTC
TRBD2,TRBV5-5,.,TRBJ2-2,CASSSLAGGYANTGVLFF,TGTGCCAGCAGTTCACTAGCGGGGGGCTACGCGAACACCGGGGTGCTGTTTTTT
.,TRBV27,many,TRBJ1-5,CASSRGGGNQPQHF,TGTGCCAGCAGCAGGGGAGGTGGCAATCAGCCCCAGCATTTT
TRBD2,TRBV7-9,.,TRBJ2-7,CASSYGTSGNVYEQYF,TGTGCCAGCAGCTACGGGACTAGCGGGAATGTGTACGAGCAGTACTTC
.,TRBV6-1,few,TRBJ1-5,CASSEGKVGGQPQHF,TGTGCCAGCAGTGAGGGAAAGGTCGGCGGTCAGCCCCAGCATTTT
.,TRBV12-2,.,TRBJ2-1,CASRLANLREGSYNEQFF,TGTGCAAGTCGCTTAGCGAATTTGAGGGAGGGCTCCTACAATGAGCAGTTCTTC